Listed below are T cell receptor beta chains from one sample, sequenced in a study of cytomegalovirus exposure and HLA in healthy donors. Data came from immunoSEQ multiplex PCR; TCRdb stores just in-frame clones and leaves some out. Among 150,000 to 200,000 clones, about 83% were seen once, and the ten largest hold more than 4%. Input material: PBMCs. These TCRs come from a girl aged 10-17 years in good health and CMV-seropositive. The CDR3 runs from the conserved cysteine through the conserved F or W. A D gene is named only where the DNA matches it firmly. Rows may omit the clone size; those that give it use once, few, many or a size class.

DNA: TGTGCCAGCAGCGGGACCGGGGGGAATAAAGCTTTCTTT; CDR3: CASSGTGGNKAFF; J: TRBJ1-1; length: 13; V: TRBV9; D: NA; size: once
DNA: TGCGCCAGCCGGGGACAGTTTGAGACCCAGTACTTC; CDR3: CASRGQFETQYF; J: TRBJ2-5; length: 12; V: TRBV5-1; D: TRBD1; size: NA
DNA: TGTGCCAGCAGCTTGGGTTTCGATCAGCCCCAGCATTTT; CDR3: CASSLGFDQPQHF; J: TRBJ1-5; length: 13; V: TRBV5-6; D: NA; size: NA
DNA: TGTGCCAGCAGCGGTTTCCGGGACACCGGGGAGCTGTTTTTT; CDR3: CASSGFRDTGELFF; J: TRBJ2-2; length: 14; V: TRBV9; D: NA; size: NA
DNA: TGTGCCAGCAGCGTAGGAGCGACGTCCTCTGGAAACACCATATATTTT; CDR3: CASSVGATSSGNTIYF; J: TRBJ1-3; length: 16; V: TRBV9; D: NA; size: NA
DNA: TGTGCCAGCAGTGAGGGGGCCTTGTGGTATGGCTACACCTTC; CDR3: CASSEGALWYGYTF; J: TRBJ1-2; length: 14; V: TRBV2; D: NA; size: NA
DNA: TGTGCCAGCAGCTTGGTTAAGGGGGTCTATGGCTACACCTTC; CDR3: CASSLVKGVYGYTF; J: TRBJ1-2; length: 14; V: TRBV5-6; D: NA; size: once
DNA: TGTGCCAGCAGCTTAGAGGGGGAGGGAAATGAGCAGTTCTTC; CDR3: CASSLEGEGNEQFF; J: TRBJ2-1; length: 14; V: TRBV7-3; D: NA; size: NA
DNA: TGTGCCAGCAGTTACAACACAGACAGGGGGCGGCTTGAAGCTTTCTTT; CDR3: CASSYNTDRGRLEAFF; J: TRBJ1-1; length: 16; V: TRBV6-6; D: TRBD1; size: NA
DNA: TGTGCCATCGCGGGATTTTTCACTGAAGCTTTCTTT; CDR3: CAIAGFFTEAFF; J: TRBJ1-1; length: 12; V: TRBV10-3; D: NA; size: NA
DNA: TGTGCCGGATATGGATACAGGGAGAGGACTGAAGCTTTCTTT; CDR3: CAGYGYRERTEAFF; J: TRBJ1-1; length: 14; V: TRBV30; D: NA; size: NA
DNA: TGTGCCAGCAGTGAAGTCTGGACAAATGGAAACACCATATATTTT; CDR3: CASSEVWTNGNTIYF; J: TRBJ1-3; length: 15; V: TRBV2; D: NA; size: NA
DNA: TGTGCCAGTAGTATAGGGGACAGGGGTCGCACAGATACGCAGTATTTT; CDR3: CASSIGDRGRTDTQYF; J: TRBJ2-3; length: 16; V: TRBV19; D: TRBD1; size: NA
DNA: TGCAGCGCCCCGGGTTTCGAGGGAGTGAACACTGAAGCTTTCTTT; CDR3: CSAPGFEGVNTEAFF; J: TRBJ1-1; length: 15; V: TRBV29-1; D: NA; size: NA
DNA: TGCGCCAGCAGCCTCCCACCGGGACAGGGGTCCTACGAGCAGTACTTC; CDR3: CASSLPPGQGSYEQYF; J: TRBJ2-7; length: 16; V: TRBV4-1; D: TRBD1; size: NA
DNA: TGTGCCAGCAGCAAAATCTTAGGGGCCTATAATCAGCCCCAGCATTTT; CDR3: CASSKILGAYNQPQHF; J: TRBJ1-5; length: 16; V: TRBV21-1; D: NA; size: NA
DNA: TGTGCCAGCAGTTTAGTCGTAGGGGCCGGTACTGAAGCTTTCTTT; CDR3: CASSLVVGAGTEAFF; J: TRBJ1-1; length: 15; V: TRBV28; D: NA; size: once
DNA: TGTGCCAGCAGCGTAGTTATCGGGGGGCTTCAAGAGACCCAGTACTTC; CDR3: CASSVVIGGLQETQYF; J: TRBJ2-5; length: 16; V: TRBV9; D: NA; size: NA
DNA: TGTGCCAGCAGCCAACCGGGACAGGGATTGGCTGGCTACACCTTC; CDR3: CASSQPGQGLAGYTF; J: TRBJ1-2; length: 15; V: TRBV25-1; D: TRBD1; size: few
DNA: TGTGCCAGCGGCGCCCGGAAGGACATCTATGATGGCTACACCTTC; CDR3: CASGARKDIYDGYTF; J: TRBJ1-2; length: 15; V: TRBV9; D: NA; size: NA
DNA: TGCGCCAGCAGCCCCGACGGGGCAACTAATGAAAAACTGTTTTTT; CDR3: CASSPDGATNEKLFF; J: TRBJ1-4; length: 15; V: TRBV5-1; D: NA; size: NA
DNA: TGTGCCAGCAGGGCGGGCAGGGGAAATAATTCACCCCTCCACTTT; CDR3: CASRAGRGNNSPLHF; J: TRBJ1-6; length: 15; V: TRBV2; D: NA; size: NA
DNA: TGTGCCAGCTCACCACAAATCGAGCGACAGATCTTCTACACCTTC; CDR3: CASSPQIERQIFYTF; J: TRBJ1-2; length: 15; V: TRBV18; D: NA; size: few
DNA: TGTGCCAGCAGCTTTAAGGAGGAGCAGTTCTTC; CDR3: CASSFKEEQFF; J: TRBJ2-1; length: 11; V: TRBV7-9; D: NA; size: NA
DNA: TGTGCCGGGGCAGCACCCCTAATGAACACTGAAGCTTTCTTT; CDR3: CAGAAPLMNTEAFF; J: TRBJ1-1; length: 14; V: TRBV7-9; D: NA; size: NA
DNA: TGTGCCAGCAGGATCTCAGGGGGCGAGCAGTACTTC; CDR3: CASRISGGEQYF; J: TRBJ2-7; length: 12; V: TRBV27; D: TRBD1; size: NA
DNA: TGTGCCAGCAGTAGAGTGGTTAGTATCCACGAGCAGTACTTC; CDR3: CASSRVVSIHEQYF; J: TRBJ2-7; length: 14; V: TRBV27; D: NA; size: NA
DNA: TGTGCCTGGTCTTCCGGGACAGGAGGGGAAAAACTGTTTTTT; CDR3: CAWSSGTGGEKLFF; J: TRBJ1-4; length: 14; V: TRBV30; D: TRBD1; size: NA
DNA: TGTGCCAGCAGTTACTCGAGGGCGCCGCGCTACGAGCAGTACTTC; CDR3: CASSYSRAPRYEQYF; J: TRBJ2-7; length: 15; V: TRBV6-5; D: NA; size: NA
DNA: TGTGCCAGCAGTGAAGGCCCAGGGGCCCTCGTTTGGAATTCACCCCTCCACTTT; CDR3: CASSEGPGALVWNSPLHF; J: TRBJ1-6; length: 18; V: TRBV2; D: NA; size: NA
DNA: TGTGCCAGCAGCTCTCTCAGGGGGCCGGGAGTGTTCACTGAAGCTTTCTTT; CDR3: CASSSLRGPGVFTEAFF; J: TRBJ1-1; length: 17; V: TRBV5-4; D: TRBD1; size: NA
DNA: TGTGCCAGCAGTGATGCGGGGGGCAACGGCTACACCTTC; CDR3: CASSDAGGNGYTF; J: TRBJ1-2; length: 13; V: TRBV6-1; D: NA; size: NA
DNA: TGTGCCAGCAGCTTACAGGGGGCCCGGTACAATGAGCAGTTCTTC; CDR3: CASSLQGARYNEQFF; J: TRBJ2-1; length: 15; V: TRBV7-9; D: TRBD1; size: NA
DNA: TGTGCCAGCAGCTCGGGACAGAGGAATGAGCAGTTCTTC; CDR3: CASSSGQRNEQFF; J: TRBJ2-1; length: 13; V: TRBV11-3; D: TRBD1; size: NA
DNA: TGTGCCAGCAGCTTAGGGCCCGGGAGGGAGGGAGATGGCTACACCTTC; CDR3: CASSLGPGREGDGYTF; J: TRBJ1-2; length: 16; V: TRBV11-2; D: NA; size: NA
DNA: TGTGCTAGTGGTTTGGCCACAGGGTCCACTGAAGCTTTCTTT; CDR3: CASGLATGSTEAFF; J: TRBJ1-1; length: 14; V: TRBV12-5; D: NA; size: NA
DNA: TGCGCCAGCAGGGGCGGACAAGGGGAGACCCAGTACTTC; CDR3: CASRGGQGETQYF; J: TRBJ2-5; length: 13; V: TRBV5-1; D: NA; size: once
DNA: TGTGCCAGCGGGCCCGCGGGCTCGGGGACTGAAGCTTTCTTT; CDR3: CASGPAGSGTEAFF; J: TRBJ1-1; length: 14; V: TRBV6-1; D: NA; size: NA
DNA: TGCGCCAGCAGTAGAGGGGGGGTTCCATCCGGGACTGAAGCTTTCTTT; CDR3: CASSRGGVPSGTEAFF; J: TRBJ1-1; length: 16; V: TRBV10-1; D: NA; size: NA
DNA: TGTGCCAGCAGCCAAGATAAGCGGGGGGGCTCCTACGAGCAGTACTTC; CDR3: CASSQDKRGGSYEQYF; J: TRBJ2-7; length: 16; V: TRBV4-2; D: TRBD2; size: NA
DNA: TGTGCCAGCAGTGTGGCGACAGGGCTTTCTGGAAACACCATATATTTT; CDR3: CASSVATGLSGNTIYF; J: TRBJ1-3; length: 16; V: TRBV6-1; D: TRBD1; size: NA
DNA: TGTGCCAGTCTACGGGGGGGCGTTGACAATGAGCAGTTCTTC; CDR3: CASLRGGVDNEQFF; J: TRBJ2-1; length: 14; V: TRBV6-5; D: TRBD2; size: NA
DNA: TGTGCCAGCAGCTTAGTTATAAGGAACAGTTACTCCTACGGGCAGTACTTC; CDR3: CASSLVIRNSYSYGQYF; J: TRBJ2-7; length: 17; V: TRBV7-8; D: NA; size: NA
DNA: TGCAGCGTTGAAGACCGGCAGGGGAGAGACACCATATATTTT; CDR3: CSVEDRQGRDTIYF; J: TRBJ1-3; length: 14; V: TRBV29-1; D: NA; size: NA
DNA: TGTGCCAGCAGCTTAGAAGTGCTAGCGGGGGTGAAGGAGACCCAGTACTTC; CDR3: CASSLEVLAGVKETQYF; J: TRBJ2-5; length: 17; V: TRBV7-9; D: TRBD2; size: NA
DNA: TGTGCCAGCAGCGACTCGACTAGCGGGGGGGCCCTTTACGAGCAGTACTTC; CDR3: CASSDSTSGGALYEQYF; J: TRBJ2-7; length: 17; V: TRBV9; D: TRBD2; size: once
DNA: TGTGCCAGTAGTATCTCGGTCCGCAATCAGCCCCAGCATTTT; CDR3: CASSISVRNQPQHF; J: TRBJ1-5; length: 14; V: TRBV19; D: NA; size: NA
DNA: TGCGCCAGCAGCTTGGAAGAGGGCGAGCAGTACTTC; CDR3: CASSLEEGEQYF; J: TRBJ2-7; length: 12; V: TRBV5-1; D: NA; size: once
DNA: TGTGCCAGCAGTGAAGCTAAGGGGGTAGGAGAGCAGTACTTC; CDR3: CASSEAKGVGEQYF; J: TRBJ2-7; length: 14; V: TRBV6-1; D: NA; size: once
DNA: TGTGCCAGCAGTTCCGGACAGGGGGTCTCCTACGAGCAGTACTTC; CDR3: CASSSGQGVSYEQYF; J: TRBJ2-7; length: 15; V: TRBV6-5; D: TRBD1; size: NA
DNA: TGTGCCAGCAGTGATTCAGGGGGCGTCCCTATCTCCTACAATGAGCAGTTCTTC; CDR3: CASSDSGGVPISYNEQFF; J: TRBJ2-1; length: 18; V: TRBV6-4; D: TRBD1; size: NA
DNA: TGTGCCAGCAGCTTAGTTAGGGGGGGAATTACTGAAGCTTTCTTT; CDR3: CASSLVRGGITEAFF; J: TRBJ1-1; length: 15; V: TRBV7-6; D: NA; size: NA
DNA: TGTGCCAGTACCATGACAGGGGGCATGAACACTGAAGCTTTCTTT; CDR3: CASTMTGGMNTEAFF; J: TRBJ1-1; length: 15; V: TRBV19; D: TRBD1; size: NA
DNA: TGTGCCAGCAGCTTAGCGCAGGAGAACACTGAAGCTTTCTTT; CDR3: CASSLAQENTEAFF; J: TRBJ1-1; length: 14; V: TRBV7-8; D: NA; size: once
DNA: TGCAGCGCAGAAAGCGGGGGCCTAGGGGAGACCCAGTACTTC; CDR3: CSAESGGLGETQYF; J: TRBJ2-5; length: 14; V: TRBV29-1; D: TRBD2; size: NA